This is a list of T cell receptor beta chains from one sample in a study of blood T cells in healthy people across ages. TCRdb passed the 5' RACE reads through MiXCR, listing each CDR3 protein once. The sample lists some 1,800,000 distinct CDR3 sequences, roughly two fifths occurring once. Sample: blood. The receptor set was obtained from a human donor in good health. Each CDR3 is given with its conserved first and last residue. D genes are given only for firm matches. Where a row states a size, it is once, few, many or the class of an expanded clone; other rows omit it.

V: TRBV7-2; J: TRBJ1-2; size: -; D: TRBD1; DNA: TGTGCCAGCAGCTTAGCGCGACAGGGCCGGGGCACCTTC; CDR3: CASSLARQGRGTF
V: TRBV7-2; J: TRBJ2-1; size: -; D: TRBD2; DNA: TGTGCCAGCAGCGACGGGGGGGGCGTGTGGAATGAGCAGGTCTTC; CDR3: CASSDGGGVWNEQVF
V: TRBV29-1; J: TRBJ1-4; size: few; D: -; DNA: TGCAGCGCTCAAGGTCCGCGAGAAAAACTGTTTTTT; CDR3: CSAQGPREKLFF
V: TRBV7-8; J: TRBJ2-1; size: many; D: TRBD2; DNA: TGTGCCAGCAGCTTAGTAGCGCGCGGGGGGGCCTTCTACAATGAGCAGTTCTTC; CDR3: CASSLVARGGAFYNEQFF
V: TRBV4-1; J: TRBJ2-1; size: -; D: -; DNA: TGCGCCAGCAGCCAAGGAAGAAGGGGGGCGGAATACAATGAGCAGTTCTTC; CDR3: CASSQGRRGAEYNEQFF
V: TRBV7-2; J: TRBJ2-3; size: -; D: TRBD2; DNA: TGTGCCAGCAGCTTAAGGGGACTAGCCGCAGGAGATACGCAGTATTTT; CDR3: CASSLRGLAAGDTQYF
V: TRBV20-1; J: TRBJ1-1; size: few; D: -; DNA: TGCAGTGCTCACACTCACACTGAAGCTTTCTTT; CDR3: CSAHTHTEAFF
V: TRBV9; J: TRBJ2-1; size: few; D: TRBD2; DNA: TGTGCCAGCAGCGTAGAGGGACTAGCGGTTAGTGAGCAGTTCTTC; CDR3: CASSVEGLAVSEQFF
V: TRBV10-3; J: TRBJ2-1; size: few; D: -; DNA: TGTGTCATCAGTGAGTCCCGAGTTTCCTACAATGAGCAGTTCTTC; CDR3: CVISESRVSYNEQFF
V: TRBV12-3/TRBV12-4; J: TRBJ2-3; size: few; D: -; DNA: TGTGCCAGCAGTTTGGGATGGACAGATACGCAGTATTTT; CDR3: CASSLGWTDTQYF
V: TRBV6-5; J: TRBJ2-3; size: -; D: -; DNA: TGTGCCAGCAGTTACTCTAACGGGGGATTCACAGATACGCAGTATTTT; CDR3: CASSYSNGGFTDTQYF
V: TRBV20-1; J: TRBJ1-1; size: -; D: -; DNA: TGCAGTGCTAGAGTGACGCCCTATCTCGGAGCTTTCTTT; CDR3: CSARVTPYLGAFF
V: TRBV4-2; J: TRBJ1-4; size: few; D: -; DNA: TGTGCCAGCAGCCACCGAGGCAAAGATGAAAAACTGTTTTTT; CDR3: CASSHRGKDEKLFF
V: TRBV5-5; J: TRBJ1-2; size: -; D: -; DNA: TGTGCCAGCAGCTTGGACACTAATTGGGACACCTTC; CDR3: CASSLDTNWDTF
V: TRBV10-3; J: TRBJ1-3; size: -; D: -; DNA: TGTGCCATCAGTGGGGGGACCCGCTCTGGAAGCACCATATATTTT; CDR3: CAISGGTRSGSTIYF
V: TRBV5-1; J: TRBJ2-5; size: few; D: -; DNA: TGCGCCAGCAGCCCCCCGGGGGCTGGGGAAGAGACCCAGTACTTC; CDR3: CASSPPGAGEETQYF
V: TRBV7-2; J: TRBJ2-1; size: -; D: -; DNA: TGTGCCAGCAGCTTAGTCCACAGGCCGGGTGAGCAGTTCTTC; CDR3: CASSLVHRPGEQFF
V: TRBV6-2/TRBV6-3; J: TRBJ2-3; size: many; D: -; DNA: TGTGCCAGCAGTTACCCGGACTCCACAGATACGCAGTATTTT; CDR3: CASSYPDSTDTQYF
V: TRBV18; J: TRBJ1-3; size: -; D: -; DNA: TGTGCCAGCTCACTCGGAGACGGGTACTCTGGAAACACCATATATTTT; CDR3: CASSLGDGYSGNTIYF
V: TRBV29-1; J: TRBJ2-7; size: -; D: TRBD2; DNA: TGCAGCGTTGAAGATTCAGGAGAGCGGGGGGACAGCTCCTACGAGCAGTACTTC; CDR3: CSVEDSGERGDSSYEQYF
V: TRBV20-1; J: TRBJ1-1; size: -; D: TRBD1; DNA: TGCAGTGCTAGAGAGGGGACAGCCCCCGTGAACACTGAGGCTTTCTTT; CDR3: CSAREGTAPVNTEAFF
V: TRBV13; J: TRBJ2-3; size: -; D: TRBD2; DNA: TGTGCCAGCAGCCCGCCTAGCGGGGGCCACCATACGCAGTATTTT; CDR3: CASSPPSGGHHTQYF
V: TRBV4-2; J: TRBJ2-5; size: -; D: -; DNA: TGTGCCAGCAGCCAAGGTTCGACTAACCCCCAAGAGACCCAGTACTTC; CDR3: CASSQGSTNPQETQYF
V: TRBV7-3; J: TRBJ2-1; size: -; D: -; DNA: TGTGCCAGCAGCTTAGGTCCACAGGATGAGCAGTTCTTC; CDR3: CASSLGPQDEQFF
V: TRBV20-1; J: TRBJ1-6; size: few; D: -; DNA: TGCAGTGCTAGTATCCTTTTTGGGGATAATTCACCCCTCCACTTT; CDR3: CSASILFGDNSPLHF
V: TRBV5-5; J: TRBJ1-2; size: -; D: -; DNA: TGTGCCAGCAGCTTGCCGGGGGGCTATGACTACACCTTC; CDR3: CASSLPGGYDYTF
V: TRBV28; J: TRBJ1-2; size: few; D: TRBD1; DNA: TGTGCCAGCAGTTTATCGAACCCGGTAGGACAGGGGGCTCATGGCTACACCTTC; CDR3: CASSLSNPVGQGAHGYTF
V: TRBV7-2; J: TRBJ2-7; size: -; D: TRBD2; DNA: TGTGCCAGCAGCTTGCGACTAGCGGGGGGGAACGAGCAGTACTTC; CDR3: CASSLRLAGGNEQYF
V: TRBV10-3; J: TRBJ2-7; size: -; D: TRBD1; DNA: TGTGCCATAACATCCGGGACAGGGTTAGGCTACGAGCAGTACTTC; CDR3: CAITSGTGLGYEQYF
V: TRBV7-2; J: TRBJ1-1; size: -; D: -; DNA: TGTGCCAGCAGCTTAGCGACCACCACTGAAGCTTTCTTT; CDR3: CASSLATTTEAFF
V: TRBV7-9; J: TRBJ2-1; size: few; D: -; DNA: TGTGCCAGCAGCTTAGCGCATCCCGACTACAATGAGCAGTTCTTC; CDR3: CASSLAHPDYNEQFF
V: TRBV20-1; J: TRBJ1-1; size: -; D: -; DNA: TGCAGTGCTAGAGAACAGGACAGGAACACTGAAGCTTTCTTT; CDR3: CSAREQDRNTEAFF
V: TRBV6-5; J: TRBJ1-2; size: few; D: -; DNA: TGTGCCAGCAGTTACCTTGGAGGGAAAGGCTACACCTTC; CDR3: CASSYLGGKGYTF
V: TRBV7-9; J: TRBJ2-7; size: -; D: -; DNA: TGTGCCAGCAGCTCCCCGGGGACGGACGGTATAGGCGAGCAGTACTTC; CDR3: CASSSPGTDGIGEQYF
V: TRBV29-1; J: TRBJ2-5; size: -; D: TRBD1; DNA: TGCAGCGTTGATAGTTCCCCGGGACAGAGTTTACAAGAGACCCAGTACTTC; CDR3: CSVDSSPGQSLQETQYF
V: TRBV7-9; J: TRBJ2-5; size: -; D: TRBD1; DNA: TGTGCCAGCAGCTCGACAGGGACCTTCGAAGAGACCCAGTACTTC; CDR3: CASSSTGTFEETQYF
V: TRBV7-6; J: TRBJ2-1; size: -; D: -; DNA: TGTGCCAGCAGCCTAGCTTATGGTAGTCAGGGGACCTACAATGAGCAGTTCTTC; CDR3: CASSLAYGSQGTYNEQFF
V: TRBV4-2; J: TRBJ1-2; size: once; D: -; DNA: TGTGCCAGCAGCCAAGATTGGGCGGGCTGGGGTTCAAACTATGGCTACACCTTC; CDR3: CASSQDWAGWGSNYGYTF
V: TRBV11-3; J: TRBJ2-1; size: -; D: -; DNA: TGTGCCAGCAGCTTAGAGGTGGCAAACAGTGAGCAGTTCTTC; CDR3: CASSLEVANSEQFF
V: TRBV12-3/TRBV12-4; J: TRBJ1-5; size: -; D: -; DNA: TGTGCCAGCAGTTTCCGAGGTTACGGCAATCAGCCCCAGCATTTT; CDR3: CASSFRGYGNQPQHF
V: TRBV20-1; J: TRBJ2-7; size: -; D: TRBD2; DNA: TGCAGTGCTAGAGTCGTTAGCGGGGGGCCCCACGAGCAGTACTTC; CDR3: CSARVVSGGPHEQYF
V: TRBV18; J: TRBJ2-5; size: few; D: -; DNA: TGTGCCAGCTCACCAAGGGACGAAAGGGGAGAGACCCAGTACTTC; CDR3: CASSPRDERGETQYF
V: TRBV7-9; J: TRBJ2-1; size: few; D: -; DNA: TGTGCCAGCAGCTTGTACAGGGTGCAAATGAGCTATGAGCAGTTCTTC; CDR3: CASSLYRVQMSYEQFF
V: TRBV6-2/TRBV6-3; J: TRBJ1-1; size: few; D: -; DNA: TGTGCCAGCACCTACCTCGCACACGGGGCTAGGACTGAAGCTTTCTTT; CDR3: CASTYLAHGARTEAFF